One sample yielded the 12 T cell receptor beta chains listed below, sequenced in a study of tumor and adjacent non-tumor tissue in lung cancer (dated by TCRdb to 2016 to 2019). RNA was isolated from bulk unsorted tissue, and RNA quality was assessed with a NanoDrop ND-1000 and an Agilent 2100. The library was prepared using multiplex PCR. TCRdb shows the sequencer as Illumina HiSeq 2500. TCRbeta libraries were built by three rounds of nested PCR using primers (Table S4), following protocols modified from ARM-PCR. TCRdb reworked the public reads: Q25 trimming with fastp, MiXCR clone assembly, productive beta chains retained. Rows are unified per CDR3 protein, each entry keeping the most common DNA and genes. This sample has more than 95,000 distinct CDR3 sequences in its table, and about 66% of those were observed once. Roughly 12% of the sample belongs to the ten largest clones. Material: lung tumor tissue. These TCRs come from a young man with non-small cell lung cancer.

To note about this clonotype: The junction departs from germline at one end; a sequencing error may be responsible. CDR3 in DNA: TGCGCCAGCAGCCAAGGATTGACAGGGGGGACCTACAGTGAGCAGTTCTTC. It specifies CASSQGLTGGTYSEQFF. The chain combines TRBV4-1 with TRBJ2-1, with 9 bases that match TRBD1. CDR3 length: 17 residues. Germline CDR1 and CDR2: MGHRA and YSYEKL.

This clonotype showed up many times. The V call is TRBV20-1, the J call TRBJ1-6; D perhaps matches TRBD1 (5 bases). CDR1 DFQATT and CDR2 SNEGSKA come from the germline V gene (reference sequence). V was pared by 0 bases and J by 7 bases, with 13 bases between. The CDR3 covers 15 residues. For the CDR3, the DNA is TGCAGTGCTAGAGATAGTCAGGGAACCAATTCACCCCTCCACTTT. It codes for CSARDSQGTNSPLHF.

The CDR3 DNA follows: TGCGCCAGCAGCCAAGAGATACGAGGGAACACTGAAGCTTTCTTT. Translating gives CASSQEIRGNTEAFF. The J gene is TRBJ1-1, the V gene TRBV4-3; D is ambiguous. Looked up from germline, CDR1 is LGHNA and CDR2 is YSLEER. The V end was cut by 0 bases, the J end by 1 base, with 9 bases between. The length of the CDR3 is 15 residues.

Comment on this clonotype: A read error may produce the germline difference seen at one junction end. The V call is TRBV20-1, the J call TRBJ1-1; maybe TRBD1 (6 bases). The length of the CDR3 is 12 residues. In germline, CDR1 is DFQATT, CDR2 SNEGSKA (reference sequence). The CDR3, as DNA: TGCAATGCTCCCCGACAGGTCACGGAAGCTTTCTTT. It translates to CNAPRQVTEAFF.

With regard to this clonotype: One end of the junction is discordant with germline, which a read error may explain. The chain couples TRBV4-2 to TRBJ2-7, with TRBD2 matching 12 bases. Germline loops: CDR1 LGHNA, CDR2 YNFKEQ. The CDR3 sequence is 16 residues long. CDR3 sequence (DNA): TGTGCCAGCAGCCGAGATTTGGGGACTAGCGGGTACGAGCAGTACTTT. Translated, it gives CASSRDLGTSGYEQYF.

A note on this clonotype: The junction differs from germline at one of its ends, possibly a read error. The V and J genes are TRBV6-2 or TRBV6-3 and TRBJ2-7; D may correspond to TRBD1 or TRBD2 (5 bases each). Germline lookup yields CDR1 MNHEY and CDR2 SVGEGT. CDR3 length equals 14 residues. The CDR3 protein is CVSKFRDGAYEQYF. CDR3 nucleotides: TGTGTCAGCAAATTCCGGGACGGAGCCTACGAGCAGTACTTC.

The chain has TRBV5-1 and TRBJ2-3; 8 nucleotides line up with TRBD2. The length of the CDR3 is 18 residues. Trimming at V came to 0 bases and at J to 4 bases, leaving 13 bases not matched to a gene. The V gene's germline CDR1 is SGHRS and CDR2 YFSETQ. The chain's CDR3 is CASSLVPGLVRGPDTQYF. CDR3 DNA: TGCGCCAGCAGCTTGGTCCCGGGACTAGTCAGAGGGCCAGATACGCAGTATTTT.

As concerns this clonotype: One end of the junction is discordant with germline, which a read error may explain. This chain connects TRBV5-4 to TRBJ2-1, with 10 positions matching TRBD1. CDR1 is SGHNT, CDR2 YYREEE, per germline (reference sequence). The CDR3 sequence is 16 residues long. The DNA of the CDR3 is TGTGCCAGCAGCAAGGGACAGGGGACCGCCTACAATGAGCAGCTCTTC. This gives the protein CASSKGQGTAYNEQLF.

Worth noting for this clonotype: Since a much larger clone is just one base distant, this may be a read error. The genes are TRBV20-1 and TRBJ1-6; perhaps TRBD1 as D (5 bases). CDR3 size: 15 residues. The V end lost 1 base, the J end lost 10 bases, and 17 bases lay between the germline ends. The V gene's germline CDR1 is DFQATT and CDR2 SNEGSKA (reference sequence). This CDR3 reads CSARATGALGSPLHF. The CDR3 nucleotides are TGCAGTGCTAGAGCGACCGGGGCCTTGGGCTCACCCCTCCACTTT.

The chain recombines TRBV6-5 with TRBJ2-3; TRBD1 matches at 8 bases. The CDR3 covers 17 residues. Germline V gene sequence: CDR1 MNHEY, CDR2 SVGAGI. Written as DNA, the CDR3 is TGTGCTAGCGGCTACTCGATCTTGGCAGGGGGCCCAGATACGCAGTATTTT. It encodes CASGYSILAGGPDTQYF.

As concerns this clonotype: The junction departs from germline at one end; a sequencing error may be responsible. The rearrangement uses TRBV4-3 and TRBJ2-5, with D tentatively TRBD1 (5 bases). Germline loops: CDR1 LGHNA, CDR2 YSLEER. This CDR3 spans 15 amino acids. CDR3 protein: CASSQGGLLQGTQYF. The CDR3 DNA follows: TGCGCCAGCAGCCAAGGGGGCCTACTCCAAGGGACCCAGTACTTC.

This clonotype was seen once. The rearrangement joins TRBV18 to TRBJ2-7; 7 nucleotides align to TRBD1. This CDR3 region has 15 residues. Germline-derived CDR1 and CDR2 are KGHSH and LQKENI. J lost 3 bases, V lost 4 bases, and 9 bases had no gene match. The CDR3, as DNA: TGTGCCAGCTCACTAGGGGCAGGGGGTCTCTACGAGCAGTACTTC. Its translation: CASSLGAGGLYEQYF.